These T cell receptor beta chains were read from a single sample in a study of blood T cells in healthy people across ages. TCRdb reprocessed the 5' RACE reads with MiXCR, giving one entry per CDR3 protein. The data contain some 790,000 distinct CDR3 sequences, under 35% of them seen just once; the ten biggest clones take up 17%. Sequenced: blood. All receptors derive from a woman older than 75 in good health. Both conserved end residues are part of each CDR3. The order of the fields is J gene, V gene, clone size, D gene, CDR3 DNA, CDR3 protein. A D gene is named only where the DNA matches it firmly. Clone size appears in some rows only: once, few, many, or a class for an expanded clone.

TRBJ2-7	TRBV11-2	.	TRBD2	TGTGCCAGCAGCTCCGGGAGGTCTAGCGGGGTCTACGAGCAGTACTTC	CASSSGRSSGVYEQYF
TRBJ2-7	TRBV2	many	TRBD1	TGTGCCAGCAGTGCAGATTGGACAGGGAGCTCACAGTACTTC	CASSADWTGSSQYF
TRBJ2-5	TRBV7-9	many	.	TGTGCCAGCAGCTCACCTGGGACCGAACAAGAGACCCAGTACTTC	CASSSPGTEQETQYF
TRBJ1-2	TRBV18	few	.	TGTGCCAGCTCACCGGCCGGCTCTAACTATGGCTACACCTTC	CASSPAGSNYGYTF
TRBJ1-5	TRBV5-1	many	.	TGCGCCAGCAGCTTGACAGGAGACAATCAGCCCCAGCATTTT	CASSLTGDNQPQHF
TRBJ1-2	TRBV6-6	.	.	TGTGCCAGCAGTTCAAGGGGGGGCGCGGGGGATGGCTACACCTTC	CASSSRGGAGDGYTF
TRBJ2-1	TRBV27	few	TRBD2	TGTGCCAGCAGATCACTAGCGGTCTCCTACAATGAGCAGTTCTTC	CASRSLAVSYNEQFF
TRBJ2-1	TRBV7-2	many	.	TGTGCCAGCACCCTTACCCTGCCGGGACACAACAATGAGCAGTTCTTC	CASTLTLPGHNNEQFF
TRBJ2-7	TRBV7-2	once	.	TGTGCCAGCAGCTTAAGGCCGGACTCCTACGAGCAGTACTTC	CASSLRPDSYEQYF
TRBJ1-2	TRBV11-2	many	TRBD1	TGTGCCAGCAGCTTAGAGAGGACAGGGGATGGCTACACCTTC	CASSLERTGDGYTF
TRBJ1-2	TRBV6-6	.	TRBD1	TGTGCCAGCAGTGGGAGGGGGCGTTATGGCTACACCTTC	CASSGRGRYGYTF
TRBJ2-5	TRBV5-1	few	.	TGCGCCAGCAGCTTCAACTGGGGGGGCCAGCAAGAGACCCAGTACTTC	CASSFNWGGQQETQYF
TRBJ2-5	TRBV20-1	.	.	TGCAGTGCTAGAGTCCCCGGGACTGGCCAAGAGACCCAGTACTTC	CSARVPGTGQETQYF
TRBJ2-7	TRBV11-2	many	.	TGTGCCAGCAGCTCTCTACAGGGCTTGTACGAGCAGTACTTC	CASSSLQGLYEQYF
TRBJ1-6	TRBV5-1	once	.	TGCGCCAGCAGCTTGCCGAATTCACACCTCCACTTT	CASSLPNSHLHF
TRBJ1-2	TRBV27	few	.	TGTGCCAGCAGTTTACCAGGGCCGCCCTATGGCTACACCTTC	CASSLPGPPYGYTF
TRBJ1-4	TRBV6-4	.	.	TGTGCCAGCAGTGATAGGGAAAATTATGAAAAACTGTTTTTT	CASSDRENYEKLFF